A selection of T cell receptor beta chains follows, all from one sample in a study of OX40 agonist ivuxolimab in advanced cancers. Generated by immunoSEQ multiplex PCR, the TCRdb table keeps only in-frame clones and is missing some. Of tens of thousands of clones in the sample, around nine tenths were seen once. The sample was CD4+ or CD8+ T cells sorted from blood, taken in a trial of the OX40 agonist ivuxolimab. The receptors come from an adult with an advanced solid tumor such as melanoma, head and neck, liver or kidney cancer. Both conserved end residues are part of each CDR3. The order of the fields is clone size, J gene, V gene, D gene, CDR3 DNA, CDR3 protein. D genes are given only for firm matches. Size values are once, few and many counts, or a class for expanded clones, and some rows have none.

>few|TRBJ2-2|TRBV6-6|-
TGTGCCAGCAGTTACTCGAGGGTAGGATCCGGGGAGCTGTTTTTT
CASSYSRVGSGELFF
>-|TRBJ2-3|TRBV5-4|TRBD1
TGTGCCAGCAGCCATCCTACCGGACAGGGTGGAGGTTATGATACGCAGTATTTT
CASSHPTGQGGGYDTQYF
>-|TRBJ2-7|TRBV7-2|-
TGTGCCAGCAGCTTAGTCGCAGGGGAGAGCTACGAGCAGTACTTC
CASSLVAGESYEQYF
>-|TRBJ2-7|TRBV10-1|-
TGCGCCAGCTCCAGCTCCTACGAGCAGTACTTC
CASSSSYEQYF
>-|TRBJ2-5|TRBV5-1|-
TGCGCCAGCAGCTTACATGAAATGGGGTTAGGAGAGACCCAGTACTTC
CASSLHEMGLGETQYF
>-|TRBJ1-5|TRBV18|TRBD1
TGTGCCAGCTCAGCAGGACAGGGGGCAGCCCAGCCCCAGCATTTT
CASSAGQGAAQPQHF
>-|TRBJ2-2|TRBV5-6|-
TGTGCCAGCAGCTTGTTTGACACCGGGGAGCTGTTTTTT
CASSLFDTGELFF
>-|TRBJ2-1|TRBV4-1|TRBD2
TGCGCCAGCAGCCAAGATGCCGGGGGGGGATACAATGAGCAGTTCTTC
CASSQDAGGGYNEQFF
>-|TRBJ1-6|TRBV27|-
TGTGCCAGCAGCCCTATAGTTAGGGATAATTCACCCCTCCACTTT
CASSPIVRDNSPLHF
>-|TRBJ1-5|TRBV18|-
TGTGCCAGCTCATCGGGGGCAGGCAATCAGCCCCAGCATTTT
CASSSGAGNQPQHF
>-|TRBJ2-7|TRBV11-1|-
TGTGCCAGCAGCTTAGCACGGGGCCACTCCTACGAGCAGTACTTC
CASSLARGHSYEQYF
>-|TRBJ2-7|TRBV6-5|-
TGTGCCAGCAGTTACAAGCTCGGAGAGCAGTACTTC
CASSYKLGEQYF
>few|TRBJ2-7|TRBV7-8|TRBD1
TGTGCCAGCAGCCAGGGACAGGGGGCCTACGAGCAGTACTTC
CASSQGQGAYEQYF
>-|TRBJ2-7|TRBV28|-
TGTGCCAGCGGTCAGACAGGTTCCGACGAGCAGTACTTC
CASGQTGSDEQYF
>once|TRBJ2-7|TRBV27|-
TGTGCCAGCAGCTCCATAGCGGGACAGGGTCACGAGCAGTACTTC
CASSSIAGQGHEQYF
>-|TRBJ1-5|TRBV18|-
TGTGCCAGCTCACCAGCCTCGGTAGGGCCGCATAGCAATCAGCCCCAGCATTTT
CASSPASVGPHSNQPQHF
>-|TRBJ2-3|TRBV5-1|TRBD1
TGCGCCAGCAGCTTGGGACAGGGCGGCACAGATACGCAGTATTTT
CASSLGQGGTDTQYF
>once|TRBJ1-6|TRBV4-1|-
TGCGCCAGCAGCCCCCCCGGGAGCTCCTATAATTCACCCCTCCACTTT
CASSPPGSSYNSPLHF
>-|TRBJ2-7|TRBV28|TRBD1
TGTGCCAGCAGTTCAGGGGGCGGTTACGAGCAGTACTTC
CASSSGGGYEQYF
>-|TRBJ2-5|TRBV19|TRBD2
TGTGCCACTAGAGCGGGAACCGGTGAGACCCAGTACTTC
CATRAGTGETQYF
>-|TRBJ2-5|TRBV7-6|-
TGTGCCAGCAGCTTATTCAGGGAGGAGACCCAGTACTTC
CASSLFREETQYF
>-|TRBJ2-3|TRBV5-1|TRBD2
TGCGCCAGCAGCCCCGGGACTAGCGGGAGGGCCTACACAGATACGCAGTATTTT
CASSPGTSGRAYTDTQYF
>-|TRBJ1-2|TRBV11-2|-
TGTGCCAGCAGCTTAGCGCGGGACTTCTATGGCTACACCTTC
CASSLARDFYGYTF
>-|TRBJ1-2|TRBV7-2|-
TGTGCCAGCAGCTCTCCCGGGGGACCCAACTATGGCTACACCTTC
CASSSPGGPNYGYTF
>-|TRBJ1-5|TRBV27|-
TGTGCCAGCAGTTTATCTGGGGGGAGTAATCAGCCCCAGCATTTT
CASSLSGGSNQPQHF
>-|TRBJ2-5|TRBV11-2|-
TGTGCCAGCAGCTCGGGACTTGTTATGCGAGAGACCCAGTACTTC
CASSSGLVMRETQYF
>-|TRBJ2-5|TRBV19|-
TGTGCCAGTAGTGTGGGAGTGGAGACCCAGTACTTC
CASSVGVETQYF
>-|TRBJ2-5|TRBV25-1|-
TGTGCCAGCAGTGAATATATGGGGGGCCGAGAGACCCAGTACTTC
CASSEYMGGRETQYF
>-|TRBJ1-2|TRBV6-5|-
TGTGCCACCCTTCATGGGGGAGGTTATGGCTACACCTTC
CATLHGGGYGYTF
>-|TRBJ2-7|TRBV5-1|-
TGCGCCAGCAGCATGGGGGACACTACCATTGAGCAGTACTTC
CASSMGDTTIEQYF
>-|TRBJ2-2|TRBV28|TRBD2
TGTGCCACCACTACCGAGGGACTAGCGCGGACCGGGGAGCTGTTTTTT
CATTTEGLARTGELFF
>-|TRBJ2-7|TRBV27|TRBD2
TGTGCCAGCAGTTTATCGCCGGGAGGAGTAGTGGGGGAGCAGTACTTC
CASSLSPGGVVGEQYF
>-|TRBJ1-3|TRBV6-1|TRBD1
TGTGCCAGCAGGGACAGGTTCAGCTCTGGAAACACCATATATTTT
CASRDRFSSGNTIYF
>-|TRBJ2-2|TRBV10-3|-
TGTGCCATCAGTGAATCGGGGTTCGCGAACACCGGGGAGCTGTTTTTT
CAISESGFANTGELFF
>-|TRBJ2-5|TRBV7-9|TRBD2
TGTGCCAGCAGCTTAGGGTCTAGCGGGAGCGAGACCCAGTACTTC
CASSLGSSGSETQYF
>-|TRBJ2-7|TRBV27|-
TGTGCCAGCAGTCCCCCTGGAGGGGGGTTTTACGAGCAGTACTTC
CASSPPGGGFYEQYF
>-|TRBJ1-2|TRBV28|TRBD1
TGTGCCAGCAGTCAAGGACAGGGGGCTGACGGCTACACCTTC
CASSQGQGADGYTF
>-|TRBJ1-5|TRBV7-8|-
TGTGCCAGCAGCTTAGATTCGCGGGGAAGGAGCAATCAGCCCCAGCATTTT
CASSLDSRGRSNQPQHF
>once|TRBJ2-1|TRBV27|TRBD2
TGTGCCAGCAGCTCCGGACTAGCGGGAGATTTGCTCTACAATGAGCAGTTCTTC
CASSSGLAGDLLYNEQFF
>-|TRBJ2-7|TRBV6-1|TRBD1
TGTGCCAGCACCCTGAGACAGGGTCGTGACGAGCAGTACTTC
CASTLRQGRDEQYF
>-|TRBJ1-2|TRBV30|-
TGTGCCGGGGGGAGGGGATTTCTATATGGCTACACCTTC
CAGGRGFLYGYTF
>-|TRBJ1-2|TRBV5-6|-
TGTGCCAGCAGCCTGACAGTAGCTAACTATGGCTACACCTTC
CASSLTVANYGYTF
>once|TRBJ2-3|TRBV2|-
TGTGCCAGCACTCGTACCGGCCTGGGCACAGATACGCAGTATTTT
CASTRTGLGTDTQYF
>-|TRBJ2-5|TRBV18|-
TGTGCCAGCTCACCGCAGGGTTGGGAGACCCAGTACTTC
CASSPQGWETQYF
>once|TRBJ1-5|TRBV18|-
TGTGCCAGCTCACCATCCCAGGGCCCCCGAGGCAATCAGCCCCAGCATTTT
CASSPSQGPRGNQPQHF
>-|TRBJ1-2|TRBV6-6|-
TGTGCCAGCAGCCATGGCGGCGATGGCTACACCTTC
CASSHGGDGYTF
>-|TRBJ1-5|TRBV6-1|TRBD1
TGTGCCAGCAGTGAGGCTTGGGACAGTCATCTCCAGCATTTT
CASSEAWDSHLQHF
>-|TRBJ2-1|TRBV14|TRBD2
TGTGCCAGCAGCCAAGTCGGGGGGAGCATTGAGCAGTTCTTC
CASSQVGGSIEQFF
>-|TRBJ2-1|TRBV28|TRBD2
TGTGCCAGCAGTACTCAGGTCAGCGGGGGGGCCCTGTCCCAGTTCTTC
CASSTQVSGGALSQFF
>-|TRBJ2-7|TRBV18|-
TGTGCCAGCTCACCCGACTTAACCCCCCGGCAGTACTTC
CASSPDLTPRQYF
>few|TRBJ1-1|TRBV6-1|TRBD1
TGTGCCAGCAGCAGGACAGGGGACACTGAAGCTTTCTTT
CASSRTGDTEAFF
>-|TRBJ2-2|TRBV2|-
TGTGCCAGCAGTGAAGAGGGATTGAGTGGCGGGGAGCTGTTTTTT
CASSEEGLSGGELFF
>-|TRBJ2-3|TRBV19|TRBD1
TGTGCCAGTAGTCTCGGACAGGGGCCAGATACGCAGTATTTT
CASSLGQGPDTQYF
>-|TRBJ1-3|TRBV2|TRBD1
TGTGCCAGCAGTGGGACAGGGGTGATCTCTGGAAACACCATATATTTT
CASSGTGVISGNTIYF
>-|TRBJ2-3|TRBV7-9|TRBD2
TGTGCCAGCAGCTTTGGACTAGCGGGAGGGCCTACAGATACGCAGTATTTT
CASSFGLAGGPTDTQYF